These 21 T cell receptor beta chains share one sample of origin, sequenced in a study of tissue T cells after allogeneic stem cell transplantation. Profiled with immunoSEQ multiplex PCR; TCRdb holds only in-frame clones, not every one. The sample has over 4,000 clones, approximately 57% seen once. The sequenced sample was tissue from the esophagus, obtained at autopsy. The receptor source for this set is a female donor aged 60 or older with lung cancer.

The chain employs TRBV7-9 and TRBJ2-3, with 9 nucleotides matching TRBD1. CDR1 is SEHNR, CDR2 FQNEAQ, per germline (reference sequence). The ends lost 6 bases at V and 0 bases at J; junction bases unmatched: 10. This CDR3 is built from 17 residues. CDR3 protein: CASRKTGGEPSTDTQYF. The CDR3 region has the DNA TGTGCCAGCAGGAAGACAGGGGGTGAACCTAGCACAGATACGCAGTATTTT.

The chain joins TRBV6-5 to TRBJ1-6; TRBD1 aligns across 9 bases. The length of the CDR3 is 15 residues. Trimming at V came to 4 bases and at J to 7 bases, leaving 5 bases not matched to a gene. Germline loops: CDR1 MNHEY, CDR2 SVGAGI. CDR3 bases: TGTGCCAGCAGTTGGACGGACAGGGGCAATTCACCCCTCCACTTT. Translated: CASSWTDRGNSPLHF.

The chain links TRBV12-5 to TRBJ2-5; TRBD2 agrees at 9 bases. CDR3 length: 14 residues. Germline V gene sequence: CDR1 LGHNT, CDR2 FRNRAP. The J segment lost 4 bases and the V segment lost 1 base, leaving 1 base of the junction unmatched. CDR3 protein: CASGLGAGGETQYF. The CDR3 region has the DNA TGTGCTAGTGGTTTGGGAGCGGGGGGAGAGACCCAGTACTTC.

Comment on this clone: A junction end diverges from the germline sequence, so it may reflect a read error. The chain employs TRBV16 and TRBJ1-4, with D perhaps TRBD1 (5 bases). The CDR3 contains 11 residues. CDR1 and CDR2 (germline): KGHSY, FQNENV. CDR3: CASTQGVKLFF. The DNA for the CDR3 is TGTGCCAGCACCCAAGGGGTAAAACTGTTTTTT.

The chain employs TRBV5-1 and TRBJ1-4, with D hard to call. The CDR3 covers 17 residues. With 1 base removed from V and 0 bases from J, the gap between germline ends came to 13 bases. CDR1 is SGHRS, CDR2 YFSETQ, per germline. The DNA for the CDR3 is TGCGCCAGCAGCTTGTACGAGCGTGTTGCAACTAATGAAAAACTGTTTTTT. It codes for CASSLYERVATNEKLFF.

This clone was counted a single time. The V call is TRBV5-8, the J call TRBJ2-3; D is ambiguous. V was trimmed by 2 bases and J by 11 bases, leaving 15 bases between them. Germline CDR1 SGHTS, CDR2 YDEGEE. The CDR3 is 13 amino acids. CDR3 region: CASSFNFQYVQYF. The CDR3 coding sequence is TGTGCCAGCAGCTTTAACTTTCAGTATGTGCAGTATTTT. The whole variable domain, filled in from reference TRBV5-8 and TRBJ2-3, reads EAGVTQSPTHLIKTRGQQATLRCSPISGHTSVYWYQQALGLGLQFLLWYDEGEERNRGNFPPRFSGRQFPNYSSELNVNALELEDSALYLCASSFNFQYVQYFGPGTRLTVL.

CDR3 region: CASRTGTGVDYGYTF. In nucleotides, the CDR3 is TGCGCCAGCAGAACCGGGACAGGGGTTGACTATGGCTACACCTTC. The V call is TRBV5-1, the J call TRBJ1-2, with 10 bases identical to TRBD1. With 5 bases clipped from V and 3 bases from J, the junction kept 7 bases outside the gene matches. This CDR3 has 15 amino acids. Germline CDR1 is SGHRS and CDR2 is YFSETQ.

This chain joins TRBV3-1 (or the pseudogene TRBV3-2) and TRBJ1-2; 8 bases agree with TRBD1. CDR1 LGHDT and CDR2 YNNKEL come from the germline V gene (reference sequence). The ends lost 4 bases at V and 2 bases at J; junction bases unmatched: 3. The CDR3 is 14 amino acids. CDR3 sequence (DNA): TGTGCCAGCAGCCCCAGGGGGCACAACTATGGCTACACCTTC. This encodes CASSPRGHNYGYTF.

The CDR3, as DNA: TGTGCTAGTGGTTTGGTACAAGGGGATATCAATCAGCCCCAGCATTTT. Its translation: CASGLVQGDINQPQHF. J is TRBJ1-5 and V is TRBV12-5; possibly TRBD1 for D (5 bases). Germline lookup yields CDR1 LGHNT and CDR2 FRNRAP. The CDR3 is 16 amino acids. V lost 0 bases and J lost 3, with 12 bases in between.

This chain links TRBV3-1 (or the pseudogene TRBV3-2) with TRBJ2-1, with D perhaps given as TRBD1 or TRBD2 (5 bases each). Trimming removed 4 bases at V and 4 bases at J, with 20 bases between. The CDR3 loop spans 17 amino acids. Per germline, CDR1 LGHDT and CDR2 YNNKEL (reference sequence). The CDR3 loop is CASSRTYTGTGYNEQFF. CDR3 nucleotides: TGTGCCAGCAGCCGGACATATACGGGAACTGGGTACAATGAGCAGTTCTTC.

Judged by abundance, this clone is medium-sized. The rearrangement uses TRBV9 and TRBJ2-2; 8 nucleotides agree with TRBD1. This CDR3 contains 14 residues. The junction had 2 bases not matched to a gene; V was cut back by 1 base and J by 6 bases. The germline gives CDR1 SGDLS, CDR2 YYNGEE. The CDR3: CASSVQGASGELFF. The CDR3 region has the DNA TGTGCCAGCAGCGTACAGGGGGCCTCCGGGGAGCTGTTTTTT.

The chain uses TRBV10-3 and TRBJ2-5; the D is unclear. CDR1 ENHRY and CDR2 SYGVKD come from the germline V gene. This CDR3 contains 12 residues. Trimming stripped 6 bases from V and 4 bases from J, with 9 bases between. CDR3 protein: CAISPLGETQYF. DNA of the CDR3: TGTGCCATCAGCCCCCTCGGAGAGACCCAGTACTTC.

The chain employs TRBV18 and TRBJ1-4; D perhaps matches TRBD1 (6 bases). V was cut by 3 bases and J by 8 bases, with 16 bases left in between. Per germline, CDR1 KGHSH and CDR2 LQKENI. This CDR3 comprises 15 residues. CDR3 bases: TGTGCCAGCTCACCTCGGGGGGCCGGGGAAGAAAAACTGTTTTTT. Amino acids: CASSPRGAGEEKLFF.

The gene calls are TRBV7-3 and TRBJ1-1; possible D gene TRBD1, 5 bases. CDR3 length: 16 residues. V lost 6 bases to trimming and J lost 1 base, with 18 bases between them. Germline V CDR1 and CDR2: SGHTA, FQGTGA. CDR3 region: CASRPDPGRKNTEAFF. Written as DNA, the CDR3 is TGTGCCAGCAGGCCCGATCCGGGACGGAAGAACACTGAAGCTTTCTTT. The variable domain in full, completed from reference TRBV7-3 and TRBJ1-1, reads GAGVSQTPSNKVTEKGKYVELRCDPISGHTALYWYRQSLGQGPEFLIYFQGTGAADDSGLPNDRFFAVRPEGSVSTLKIQRTERGDSAVYLCASRPDPGRKNTEAFFGQGTRLTVV.

The chain is built from TRBV5-4 and TRBJ2-4; D is uncertain. Trimming shortened V by 4 bases and J by 0 bases, and 5 bases separated the two germline ends. Germline CDR1 and CDR2: SGHNT and YYREEE (reference sequence). This CDR3 comprises 13 residues. The CDR3 protein is CASSPEAKNIQYF. The CDR3 nucleotides are TGTGCCAGCAGCCCGGAAGCCAAAAACATTCAGTACTTC.

By sample fraction, this clone is medium-sized. V and J are TRBV29-1 and TRBJ1-1; D ambiguous. In germline, CDR1 is SQVTM, CDR2 ANQGSEA. V was pared by 4 bases and J by 3 bases, with 6 bases between. The CDR3 is 11 residues long. CDR3 sequence reads: CSVVRDTEAFF. Written as DNA, the CDR3 is TGCAGCGTTGTCCGGGACACTGAAGCTTTCTTT.

This chain joins TRBV6-5 and TRBJ1-5, with D uncertain. Trimming took off 4 bases at V and 5 bases at J, with 15 bases between the two ends. Germline CDR1 reads MNHEY; CDR2 reads SVGAGI. The CDR3 contains 15 residues. CDR3 protein: CASSFGTNSDQPQHF. CDR3 in DNA: TGTGCCAGCAGTTTTGGCACAAATTCGGATCAGCCCCAGCATTTT.

V and J are TRBV7-9 and TRBJ2-7; tentatively, D is TRBD2 (5 bases). The CDR3 totals 11 residues. CDR1 and CDR2 from the germline V gene are SEHNR and FQNEAQ (reference sequence). V was shortened by 8 bases and J by 3 bases, with 8 bases between the two germline ends. The CDR3 region is CASAAGYEQYF. As DNA, the CDR3 is TGTGCCAGCGCCGCGGGCTACGAGCAGTACTTC.

This clone was detected only once. The genes are TRBV18 and TRBJ2-5; the match to TRBD2 covers 7 bases. Germline V gives CDR1 KGHSH, CDR2 LQKENI. The CDR3 has 17 amino acids. V gave up 3 bases and J gave up 5 bases; unmatched junction bases: 15. CDR3 nucleotides: TGTGCCAGCTCACCCGGGACCGCAGGACTAGACGGGGAGACCCAGTACTTC. Residues: CASSPGTAGLDGETQYF. The entire variable domain, with the rest obtained from reference TRBV18 and TRBJ2-5, is as follows: NAGVMQNPRHLVRRRGQEARLRCSPMKGHSHVYWYRQLPEEGLKFMVYLQKENIIDESGMPKERFSAEFPKEGPSILRIQQVVRGDSAAYFCASSPGTAGLDGETQYFGPGTRLLVL.

V and J are TRBV30 and TRBJ1-2; D gene ambiguous. The V end was cut by 1 base, the J end by 7 bases, with 16 bases between. This CDR3 contains 14 residues. Germline values: CDR1 GTSNPN, CDR2 SVGIG (reference sequence). The CDR3 reads CAWSDGVLGTGYTF. In DNA form, the CDR3 reads TGTGCCTGGAGTGATGGGGTCTTGGGTACTGGCTACACCTTC.

This clone was seen a handful of times. The chain combines TRBV11-2 with TRBJ2-7; tentative D call: TRBD2 (5 bases). V shed 3 bases and J shed 5 bases, with 11 bases lying between them. Germline values: CDR1 SGHAT, CDR2 FQNNGV. The CDR3 is made up of 13 amino acids. In DNA form, the CDR3 reads TGTGCCAGCAGCTTTGTGAGGGTCGACGAGCAGTACTTC. It specifies CASSFVRVDEQYF.